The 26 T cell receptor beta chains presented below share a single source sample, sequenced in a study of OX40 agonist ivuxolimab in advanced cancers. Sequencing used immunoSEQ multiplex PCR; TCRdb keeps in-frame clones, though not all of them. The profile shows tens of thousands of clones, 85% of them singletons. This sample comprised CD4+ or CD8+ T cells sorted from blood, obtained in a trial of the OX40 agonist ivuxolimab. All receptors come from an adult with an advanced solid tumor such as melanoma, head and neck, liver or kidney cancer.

In DNA, the CDR3 is TGTGCCAGCAGTTACGTCGGGACCACTGAGTTCTTC. Protein: CASSYVGTTEFF. The rearrangement joins TRBV6-5 to TRBJ2-1; D possibly uses TRBD1 or TRBD2 (5 bases each). V lost 2 bases and J lost 14, with 13 bases in between. CDR3 length equals 12 residues. In germline, CDR1 is MNHEY, CDR2 SVGAGI.

CDR3 sequence reads: CASRPGTGQNTEAFF. For the CDR3, the DNA is TGCGCCAGCAGGCCCGGGACAGGGCAGAACACTGAAGCTTTCTTT. This chain uses TRBV5-1 with TRBJ1-1; 9 positions agree with TRBD1. The CDR3 contains 15 residues. J was trimmed by 1 base and V by 5 bases; bases with no gene match: 6. Germline loops: CDR1 SGHRS, CDR2 YFSETQ.

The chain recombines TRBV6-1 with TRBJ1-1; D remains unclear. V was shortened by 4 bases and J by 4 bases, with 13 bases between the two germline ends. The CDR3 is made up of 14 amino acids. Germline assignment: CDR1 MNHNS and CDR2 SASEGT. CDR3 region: CASSGGILLTEAFF. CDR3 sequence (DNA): TGTGCCAGCAGTGGAGGCATCTTACTCACTGAAGCTTTCTTT.

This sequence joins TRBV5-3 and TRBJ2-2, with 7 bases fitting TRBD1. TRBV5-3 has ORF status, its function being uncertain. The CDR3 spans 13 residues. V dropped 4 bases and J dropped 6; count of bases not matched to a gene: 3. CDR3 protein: CARSKGGPGELFF. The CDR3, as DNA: TGTGCCAGAAGCAAAGGGGGCCCCGGGGAGCTGTTTTTT.

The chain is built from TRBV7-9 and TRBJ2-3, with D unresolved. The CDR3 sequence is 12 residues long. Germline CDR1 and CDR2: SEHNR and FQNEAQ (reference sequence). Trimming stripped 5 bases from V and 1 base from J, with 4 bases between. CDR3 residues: CASSPGTDTQYF. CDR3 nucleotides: TGTGCCAGCAGCCCCGGCACAGATACGCAGTATTTT.

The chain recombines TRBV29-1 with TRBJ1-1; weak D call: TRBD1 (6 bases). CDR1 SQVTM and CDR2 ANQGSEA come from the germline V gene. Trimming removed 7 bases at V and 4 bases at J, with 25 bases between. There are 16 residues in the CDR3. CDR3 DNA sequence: TGCAGCGCCGAAGTCCTATTAGGACAGAGAAGCACTGAAGCTTTCTTT. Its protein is CSAEVLLGQRSTEAFF.

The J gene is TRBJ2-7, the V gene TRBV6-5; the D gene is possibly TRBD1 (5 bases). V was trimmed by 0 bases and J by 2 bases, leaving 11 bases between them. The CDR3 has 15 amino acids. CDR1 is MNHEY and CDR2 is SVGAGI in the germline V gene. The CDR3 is CASSYSRTLPYEQYF. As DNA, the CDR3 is TGTGCCAGCAGTTACTCTAGGACACTACCCTACGAGCAGTACTTC.

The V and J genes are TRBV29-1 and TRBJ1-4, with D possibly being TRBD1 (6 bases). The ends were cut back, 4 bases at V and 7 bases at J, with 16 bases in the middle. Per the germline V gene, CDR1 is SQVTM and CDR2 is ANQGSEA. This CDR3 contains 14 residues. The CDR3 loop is CSVGLGTSLEKLFF. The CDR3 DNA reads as TGCAGCGTTGGGCTAGGGACATCCCTTGAAAAACTGTTTTTT. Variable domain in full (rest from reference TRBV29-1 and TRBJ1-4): SAVISQKPSRDICQRGTSLTIQCQVDSQVTMMFWYRQQPGQSLTLIATANQGSEATYESGFVIDKFPISRPNLTFSTLTVSNMSPEDSSIYLCSVGLGTSLEKLFFGSGTQLSVL.

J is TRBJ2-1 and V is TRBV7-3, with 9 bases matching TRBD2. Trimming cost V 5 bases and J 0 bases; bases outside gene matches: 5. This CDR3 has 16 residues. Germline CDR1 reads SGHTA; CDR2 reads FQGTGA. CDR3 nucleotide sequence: TGTGCCAGCAGCGTGGGACTAGCTAGCTCCTACAATGAGCAGTTCTTC. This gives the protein CASSVGLASSYNEQFF.

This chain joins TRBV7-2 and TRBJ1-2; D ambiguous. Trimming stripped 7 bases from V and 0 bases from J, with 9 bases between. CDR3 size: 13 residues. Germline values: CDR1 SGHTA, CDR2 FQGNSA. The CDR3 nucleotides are TGTGCCAGCACACCACAAGCTAACTATGGCTACACCTTC. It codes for CASTPQANYGYTF.

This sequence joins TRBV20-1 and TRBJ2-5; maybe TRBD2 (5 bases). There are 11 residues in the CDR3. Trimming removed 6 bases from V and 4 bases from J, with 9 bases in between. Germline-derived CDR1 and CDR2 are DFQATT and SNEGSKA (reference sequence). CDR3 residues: CSAWTRETQYF. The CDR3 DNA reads TGCAGTGCGTGGACTCGAGAGACCCAGTACTTC.

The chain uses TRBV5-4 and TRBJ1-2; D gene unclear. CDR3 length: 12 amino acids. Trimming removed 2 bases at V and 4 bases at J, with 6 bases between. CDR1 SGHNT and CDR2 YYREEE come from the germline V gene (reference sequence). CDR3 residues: CASSFEGYGYTF. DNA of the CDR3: TGTGCCAGCAGCTTTGAGGGCTATGGCTACACCTTC.

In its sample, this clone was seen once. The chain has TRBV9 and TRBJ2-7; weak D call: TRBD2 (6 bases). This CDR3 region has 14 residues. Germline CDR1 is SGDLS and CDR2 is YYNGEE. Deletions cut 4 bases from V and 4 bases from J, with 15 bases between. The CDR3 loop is CASSTGDSEYEQYF. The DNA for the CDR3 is TGTGCCAGCAGCACTGGGGACTCAGAATACGAGCAGTACTTC.

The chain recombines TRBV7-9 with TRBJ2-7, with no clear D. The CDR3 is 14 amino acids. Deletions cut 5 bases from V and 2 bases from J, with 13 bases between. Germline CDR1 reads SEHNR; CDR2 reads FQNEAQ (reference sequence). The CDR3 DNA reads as TGTGCCAGCAGCCCCCCCCTACCAACCTACGAGCAGTACTTC. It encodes CASSPPLPTYEQYF.

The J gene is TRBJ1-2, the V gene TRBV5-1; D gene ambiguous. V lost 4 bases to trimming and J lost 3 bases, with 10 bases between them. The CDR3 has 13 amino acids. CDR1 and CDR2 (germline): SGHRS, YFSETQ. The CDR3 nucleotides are TGCGCCAGCAGCCCGGATTTTGACTATGGCTACACCTTC. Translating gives CASSPDFDYGYTF.

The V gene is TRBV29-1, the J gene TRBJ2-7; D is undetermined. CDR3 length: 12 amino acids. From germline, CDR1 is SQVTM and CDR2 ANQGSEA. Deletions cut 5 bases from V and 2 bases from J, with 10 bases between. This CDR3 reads CSVNYGPYEQYF. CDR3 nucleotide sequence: TGCAGCGTTAACTACGGACCCTACGAGCAGTACTTC.

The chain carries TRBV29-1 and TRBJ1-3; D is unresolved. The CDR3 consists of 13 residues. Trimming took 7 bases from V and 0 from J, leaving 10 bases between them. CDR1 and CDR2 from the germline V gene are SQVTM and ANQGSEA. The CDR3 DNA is TGCAGCGCCGCCCGGAGCTCTGGAAACACCATATATTTT. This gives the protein CSAARSSGNTIYF.

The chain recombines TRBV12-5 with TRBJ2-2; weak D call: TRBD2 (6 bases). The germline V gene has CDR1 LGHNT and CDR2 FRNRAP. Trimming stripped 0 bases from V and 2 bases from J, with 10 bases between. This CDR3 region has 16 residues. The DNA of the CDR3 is TGTGCTAGTGGTTTGGTTGAAGGGACTAACACCGGGGAGCTGTTTTTT. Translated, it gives CASGLVEGTNTGELFF.

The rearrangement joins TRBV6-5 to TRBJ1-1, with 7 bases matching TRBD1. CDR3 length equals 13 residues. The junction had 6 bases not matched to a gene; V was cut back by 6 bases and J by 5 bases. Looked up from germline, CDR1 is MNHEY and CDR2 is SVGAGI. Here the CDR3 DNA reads TGTGCCAGCAGATACAGGGACAGTACTGAAGCTTTCTTT. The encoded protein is CASRYRDSTEAFF.

CDR3 amino acids: CASSPIAGAIYEQYF. The CDR3 DNA reads TGTGCCAGCAGTCCAATAGCGGGGGCAATCTACGAGCAGTACTTC. The chain uses TRBV27 and TRBJ2-5; 9 bases line up with TRBD2. The end of the DNA aligns better with TRBJ2-7, so the J call may be wrong. The CDR3 consists of 15 residues. Germline lookup yields CDR1 MNHEY and CDR2 SMNVEV (reference sequence).

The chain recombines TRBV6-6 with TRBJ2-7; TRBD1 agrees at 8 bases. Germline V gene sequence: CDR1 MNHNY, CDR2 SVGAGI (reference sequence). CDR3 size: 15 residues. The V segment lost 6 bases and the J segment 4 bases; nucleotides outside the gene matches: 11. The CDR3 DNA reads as TGTGCCAGCAGAACCGAGACAGGGGCACATTACGAGCAGTACTTC. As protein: CASRTETGAHYEQYF.

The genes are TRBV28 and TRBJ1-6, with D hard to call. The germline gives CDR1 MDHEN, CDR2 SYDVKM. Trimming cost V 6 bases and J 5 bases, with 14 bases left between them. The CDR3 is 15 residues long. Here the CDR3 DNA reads TGTGCCAGCAGATCTAGGACCCACAATAATTCACCCCTCCACTTT. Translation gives CASRSRTHNNSPLHF.

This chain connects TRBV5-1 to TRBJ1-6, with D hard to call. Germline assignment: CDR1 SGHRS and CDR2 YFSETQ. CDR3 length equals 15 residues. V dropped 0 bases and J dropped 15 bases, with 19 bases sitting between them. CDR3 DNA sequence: TGCGCCAGCAGCTTGGAGACCAGTGCCCCTCCCCACCTCCACTTT. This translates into CASSLETSAPPHLHF.

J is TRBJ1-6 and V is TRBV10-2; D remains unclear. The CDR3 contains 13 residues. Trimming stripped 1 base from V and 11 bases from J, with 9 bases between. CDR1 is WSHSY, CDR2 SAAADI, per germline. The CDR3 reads CASSEWYEAPLHF. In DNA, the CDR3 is TGCGCCAGCAGTGAGTGGTACGAGGCACCCCTCCACTTT.

The CDR3 here is CASSLGPQGNTEAFF. CDR3 DNA: TGTGCCAGCAGCTTGGGACCACAGGGGAACACTGAAGCTTTCTTT. The chain recombines TRBV5-6 with TRBJ1-1, with a weak D call TRBD1 (6 bases). V lost 0 bases and J 1 base, leaving 10 bases between the germline ends. CDR3 length: 15 residues. Germline CDR1 is SGHDT and CDR2 is YYEEEE.

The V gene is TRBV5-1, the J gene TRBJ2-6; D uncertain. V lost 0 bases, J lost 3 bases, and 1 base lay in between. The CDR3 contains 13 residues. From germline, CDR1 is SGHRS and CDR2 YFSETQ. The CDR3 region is CASSLVGANVLTF. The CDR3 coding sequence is TGCGCCAGCAGCTTGGTTGGGGCCAACGTCCTGACTTTC. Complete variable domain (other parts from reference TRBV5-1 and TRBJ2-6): KAGVTQTPRYLIKTRGQQVTLSCSPISGHRSVSWYQQTPGQGLQFLFEYFSETQRNKGNFPGRFSGRQFSNSRSEMNVSTLELGDSALYLCASSLVGANVLTFGAGSRLTVL.